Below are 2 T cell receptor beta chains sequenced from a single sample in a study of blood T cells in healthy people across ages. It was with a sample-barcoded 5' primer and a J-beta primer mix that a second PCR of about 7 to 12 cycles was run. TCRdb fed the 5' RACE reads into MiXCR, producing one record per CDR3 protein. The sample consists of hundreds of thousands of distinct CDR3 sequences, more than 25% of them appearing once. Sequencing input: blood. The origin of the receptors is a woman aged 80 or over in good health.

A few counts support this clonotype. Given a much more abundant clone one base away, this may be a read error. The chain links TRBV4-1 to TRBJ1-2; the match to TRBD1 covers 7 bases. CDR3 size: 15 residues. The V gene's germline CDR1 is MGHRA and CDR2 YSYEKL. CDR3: CVSSFRTGWPDGYTF. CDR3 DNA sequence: TGCGTCAGCAGCTTTCGGACAGGCTGGCCCGATGGCTACACCTTC.

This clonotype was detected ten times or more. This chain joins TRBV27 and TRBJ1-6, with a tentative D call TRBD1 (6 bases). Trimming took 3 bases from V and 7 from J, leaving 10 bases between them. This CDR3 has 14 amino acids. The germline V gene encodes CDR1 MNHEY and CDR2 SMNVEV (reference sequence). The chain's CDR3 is CASSFGGANSPLHF. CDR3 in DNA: TGTGCCAGCAGTTTTGGGGGGGCAAATTCACCCCTCCACTTT.